Listed below are T cell receptor beta chains from one sample, sequenced in a study of blood T cell repertoires in COVID-19. Assay used: immunoSEQ multiplex PCR; TCRdb lists only in-frame clones, some missing. The repertoire holds roughly 200,000 clones, with roughly 84% as singletons. The sequencing sample was made of peripheral blood. These receptors were collected from a woman of 80 years or more with active or convalescent COVID-19. Each CDR3 is given with its conserved first and last residue. The order of the fields is V gene, D gene, J gene, clone size, CDR3 protein, CDR3 DNA. The D gene is left open where the match is weak. The size field is filled for only some rows; it gives once, few, many or a size class.

v_gene: TRBV5-1
d_gene: TRBD1
j_gene: TRBJ1-1
abundance: -
CDR3aa: CARSRQGYEGGTEAFF
CDR3nt: TGCGCCCGCAGCCGACAGGGGTACGAGGGGGGCACTGAAGCTTTCTTT

v_gene: TRBV4-2
d_gene: TRBD1
j_gene: TRBJ1-5
abundance: few
CDR3aa: CASSQDATGNQPQHF
CDR3nt: TGTGCCAGCAGCCAAGATGCGACAGGGAATCAGCCCCAGCATTTT

v_gene: TRBV7-2
d_gene: TRBD2
j_gene: TRBJ2-1
abundance: -
CDR3aa: CASSLVSGGYNEQFF
CDR3nt: TGTGCCAGCAGCTTAGTTAGCGGGGGGTACAATGAGCAGTTCTTC

v_gene: TRBV7-2
d_gene: -
j_gene: TRBJ1-6
abundance: -
CDR3aa: CASSSSWRRVSSYNSPLHF
CDR3nt: TGTGCCAGCAGCTCCTCCTGGAGGAGGGTGAGCTCCTATAATTCACCCCTCCACTTT

v_gene: TRBV10-1
d_gene: -
j_gene: TRBJ2-7
abundance: once
CDR3aa: CASSEPGVNEQYF
CDR3nt: TGCGCCAGCAGTGAGCCGGGGGTTAACGAGCAGTACTTC

v_gene: TRBV7-2
d_gene: -
j_gene: TRBJ2-5
abundance: few
CDR3aa: CASSLGMREETQYF
CDR3nt: TGTGCCAGCAGCTTAGGCATGCGGGAAGAGACCCAGTACTTC

v_gene: TRBV23-1
d_gene: -
j_gene: TRBJ1-2
abundance: -
CDR3aa: CASSLTCEGYTF
CDR3nt: TGCGCCAGCAGTCTAACCTGCGAGGGCTACACCTTC

v_gene: TRBV5-1
d_gene: -
j_gene: TRBJ1-1
abundance: -
CDR3aa: CASSLEAVSTEAFF
CDR3nt: TGCGCCAGCAGCTTGGAGGCGGTAAGCACTGAAGCTTTCTTT

v_gene: TRBV19
d_gene: TRBD1
j_gene: TRBJ2-5
abundance: -
CDR3aa: CASSRTRGLQYQETQYF
CDR3nt: TGTGCCAGTAGTAGAACCAGGGGGCTACAGTACCAAGAGACCCAGTACTTC

v_gene: TRBV6-5
d_gene: -
j_gene: TRBJ2-7
abundance: once
CDR3aa: CASRGGAGRQYF
CDR3nt: TGTGCCAGCAGGGGAGGCGCCGGGCGGCAGTACTTC

v_gene: TRBV27
d_gene: -
j_gene: TRBJ2-7
abundance: -
CDR3aa: CASSSPAAGAYEQYF
CDR3nt: TGTGCCAGCAGCTCACCAGCAGCCGGGGCCTACGAGCAGTACTTC

v_gene: TRBV25-1
d_gene: -
j_gene: TRBJ2-2
abundance: few
CDR3aa: CASSEGVPPLFTGELFF
CDR3nt: TGTGCCAGCAGTGAGGGAGTTCCCCCTCTTTTCACCGGGGAGCTGTTTTTT

v_gene: TRBV5-5
d_gene: TRBD1
j_gene: TRBJ2-4
abundance: -
CDR3aa: CASSLGGQLNIQYF
CDR3nt: TGTGCCAGCAGCTTGGGGGGACAGCTAAACATTCAGTACTTC

v_gene: TRBV7-2
d_gene: -
j_gene: TRBJ1-6
abundance: -
CDR3aa: CASSLELGGGYSPLHF
CDR3nt: TGTGCCAGCAGCTTAGAATTGGGAGGGGGGTATTCACCCCTCCACTTT

v_gene: TRBV18
d_gene: -
j_gene: TRBJ2-1
abundance: -
CDR3aa: CASSPPGAVYNEQFF
CDR3nt: TGTGCCAGCTCACCTCCAGGGGCCGTTTACAATGAGCAGTTCTTC

v_gene: TRBV2
d_gene: -
j_gene: TRBJ2-3
abundance: -
CDR3aa: CASTAAGTQYF
CDR3nt: TGTGCCAGCACGGCTGCGGGCACGCAGTATTTT

v_gene: TRBV7-3
d_gene: -
j_gene: TRBJ2-1
abundance: -
CDR3aa: CASSLGTLFDNEQFF
CDR3nt: TGTGCCAGCAGCCTAGGTACGCTTTTTGACAATGAGCAGTTCTTC

v_gene: TRBV6-5
d_gene: -
j_gene: TRBJ2-7
abundance: -
CDR3aa: CASSYWGGLFPYEQYF
CDR3nt: TGTGCCAGCAGTTACTGGGGGGGGCTTTTCCCCTACGAGCAGTACTTC

v_gene: TRBV7-3
d_gene: -
j_gene: TRBJ2-7
abundance: -
CDR3aa: CASSLSVASAAYEQYF
CDR3nt: TGTGCCAGCAGCTTATCGGTGGCTAGCGCAGCCTACGAGCAGTACTTC

v_gene: TRBV18
d_gene: TRBD2
j_gene: TRBJ2-7
abundance: -
CDR3aa: CASSPPSGMAYEQYF
CDR3nt: TGTGCCAGCTCACCACCTAGCGGGATGGCCTACGAGCAGTACTTC

v_gene: TRBV7-2
d_gene: TRBD1
j_gene: TRBJ1-4
abundance: -
CDR3aa: CASSPQSGTAEKLFF
CDR3nt: TGTGCCAGCAGCCCCCAATCCGGGACAGCGGAAAAACTGTTTTTT

v_gene: TRBV7-9
d_gene: TRBD1
j_gene: TRBJ2-2
abundance: -
CDR3aa: CASSSTTGRTGELFF
CDR3nt: TGTGCCAGCAGTTCGACGACAGGGCGTACCGGGGAGCTGTTTTTT

v_gene: TRBV27
d_gene: TRBD1
j_gene: TRBJ1-2
abundance: -
CDR3aa: CASSSGGKKKDYGYTF
CDR3nt: TGTGCCAGCAGTTCAGGGGGCAAGAAGAAAGACTATGGCTACACCTTC

v_gene: TRBV11-2
d_gene: TRBD2
j_gene: TRBJ2-3
abundance: -
CDR3aa: CASSLSLDGRGGKSDTQYF
CDR3nt: TGTGCCAGCAGCTTGTCATTAGATGGGCGGGGGGGCAAGTCAGATACGCAGTATTTT

v_gene: TRBV6-6
d_gene: -
j_gene: TRBJ1-3
abundance: -
CDR3aa: CASSPNPGANSGNTIYF
CDR3nt: TGTGCCAGCAGTCCCAACCCTGGGGCAAACTCTGGAAACACCATATATTTT

v_gene: TRBV4-3
d_gene: -
j_gene: TRBJ1-4
abundance: -
CDR3aa: CASSRDPGVDEKLFF
CDR3nt: TGCGCCAGCAGCCGCGATCCCGGGGTGGATGAAAAACTGTTTTTT

v_gene: TRBV7-9
d_gene: -
j_gene: TRBJ1-5
abundance: few
CDR3aa: CASSTDRHQPQHF
CDR3nt: TGTGCCAGCAGCACCGACAGGCATCAGCCCCAGCATTTT

v_gene: TRBV6-6
d_gene: TRBD2
j_gene: TRBJ2-3
abundance: -
CDR3aa: CASSSGGEADTQYF
CDR3nt: TGTGCCAGCAGTTCGGGAGGAGAGGCAGATACGCAGTATTTT

v_gene: TRBV5-8
d_gene: -
j_gene: TRBJ2-5
abundance: -
CDR3aa: CASSLGQGKETQYF
CDR3nt: TGTGCCAGCAGCTTGGGTCAGGGCAAAGAGACCCAGTACTTC

v_gene: TRBV11-3
d_gene: -
j_gene: TRBJ2-1
abundance: -
CDR3aa: CASSLAAGYEQFF
CDR3nt: TGTGCCAGCAGCTTAGCCGCGGGGTATGAGCAGTTCTTC

v_gene: TRBV2
d_gene: -
j_gene: TRBJ1-4
abundance: -
CDR3aa: CATGGRGGEKLFF
CDR3nt: TGTGCCACGGGGGGCAGGGGCGGAGAAAAACTGTTTTTT

v_gene: TRBV10-3
d_gene: -
j_gene: TRBJ1-3
abundance: -
CDR3aa: CAIAGTASGNTIYF
CDR3nt: TGTGCCATCGCAGGTACGGCCTCTGGAAACACCATATATTTT

v_gene: TRBV30
d_gene: -
j_gene: TRBJ1-6
abundance: once
CDR3aa: CAWRSNSPLHF
CDR3nt: TGTGCCTGGAGGTCGAATTCACCCCTCCACTTT

v_gene: TRBV28
d_gene: -
j_gene: TRBJ1-4
abundance: -
CDR3aa: CASLRAFNEKLFF
CDR3nt: TGTGCCAGCCTGCGGGCCTTTAATGAAAAACTGTTTTTT

v_gene: TRBV14
d_gene: -
j_gene: TRBJ1-2
abundance: once
CDR3aa: CASSQQGSGYTF
CDR3nt: TGTGCCAGCAGCCAACAGGGGAGCGGCTACACCTTC

v_gene: TRBV11-2
d_gene: -
j_gene: TRBJ2-5
abundance: -
CDR3aa: CASSFLPQETQYF
CDR3nt: TGTGCCAGCAGCTTCCTACCCCAAGAGACCCAGTACTTC

v_gene: TRBV7-9
d_gene: -
j_gene: TRBJ1-1
abundance: -
CDR3aa: CASSYEGVNTEAFF
CDR3nt: TGTGCCAGCAGCTATGAGGGAGTGAACACTGAAGCTTTCTTT